One and the same sample provided the 13 T cell receptor beta chains below, sequenced in a study of blood T cell repertoires in COVID-19. TCRdb keeps only in-frame clones here, not all; method: immunoSEQ multiplex PCR. The sample consists of about 160,000 clones, approximately 81% of them appearing once. Specimen: PBMCs or T cells enriched from blood (not recorded which). All receptors come from a woman aged 40 to 55 with acute COVID-19.

The chain carries TRBV28 and TRBJ2-1, with D possibly TRBD2 on 7 matching bases. The CDR3 has 15 residues. Trimming left V 3 bases short and J 8 bases short, with 17 bases between. Per the germline V gene, CDR1 is MDHEN and CDR2 is SYDVKM. The CDR3 nucleotides read TGTGCCAGCAGTTTGGGGGGGGCTAATTCACATGAGCAGTTCTTC. This codes for CASSLGGANSHEQFF. Full variable domain (outside the CDR3, taken from reference TRBV28 and TRBJ2-1): DVKVTQSSRYLVKRTGEKVFLECVQDMDHENMFWYRQDPGLGLRLIYFSYDVKMKEKGDIPEGYSVSREKKERFSLILESASTNQTSMYLCASSLGGANSHEQFFGPGTRLTVL.

The chain employs TRBV11-3 and TRBJ1-2; D possibly corresponds to TRBD1 (6 bases). Germline V gene lookup returns CDR1 SGHNT and CDR2 YENEEA. V gave up 4 bases and J gave up 4 bases, with 7 bases separating them. The CDR3 is 12 amino acids. CDR3 sequence: CASSSQGYGYTF. CDR3 in DNA: TGTGCCAGCAGCTCACAGGGCTATGGCTACACCTTC.

This clone appeared a few times. V is TRBV12-5 and J is TRBJ2-3, with D maybe TRBD2 (6 bases). The CDR3 sequence is 12 residues long. The germline gives CDR1 LGHNT, CDR2 FRNRAP. The germline V and J ends were trimmed by 9 bases and 5 bases, with 12 bases remaining between them. The CDR3 protein is CASEGTGDTQYF. The CDR3 bases are TGTGCTAGCGAGGGGACTGGAGATACGCAGTATTTT.

This clone was detected a few times. This chain joins TRBV5-4 and TRBJ2-1; 8 bases are shared with TRBD2. The V and J ends lost 6 bases and 9 bases, in that order; junction bases with no gene match: 17. The CDR3 extends over 16 amino acids. The germline CDR1 and CDR2 sequences are SGHNT and YYREEE (reference sequence). The CDR3 protein is CASTERGASGRSEQFF. Here the CDR3 DNA reads TGTGCCAGCACCGAGCGGGGAGCTAGCGGGCGTAGTGAGCAGTTCTTC.

DNA of the CDR3: TGTGCCATCAGTGTAAAGAGGGAGGGGTACGAGCAGTACTTC. The encoded protein is CAISVKREGYEQYF. The V gene is TRBV10-3, the J gene TRBJ2-7, with 7 bases matching TRBD2. The CDR3 has 14 residues. After removal of 4 bases from V and 4 bases from J, the junction contained 7 bases not matched to a gene. Germline values: CDR1 ENHRY, CDR2 SYGVKD.

This clone was observed a handful of times. The rearrangement links TRBV5-1 to TRBJ1-2; D not certain. Looked up from germline, CDR1 is SGHRS and CDR2 is YFSETQ. Trimming took 2 bases from V and 3 from J, leaving 5 bases between them. The CDR3 is made up of 12 amino acids. As DNA, the CDR3 is TGCGCCAGCAGCTTCTACGACTATGGCTACACCTTC. This gives the protein CASSFYDYGYTF.

V usage is TRBV5-1 and J usage is TRBJ2-1; D remains ambiguous. The CDR3 consists of 16 residues. Germline CDR1 reads SGHRS; CDR2 reads YFSETQ. The germline V and J ends were trimmed by 3 bases and 8 bases, with 21 bases remaining between them. The CDR3 here is CASSSRVNAISDEQFF. The DNA of the CDR3 is TGCGCCAGCAGCTCTCGGGTAAATGCAATCTCCGATGAGCAGTTCTTC.

This sequence joins TRBV18 and TRBJ1-6, with 8 bases aligning to TRBD1. Trimming took 4 bases from V and 14 from J; bases not matched to a gene: 13. CDR3 length: 15 residues. The germline V gene encodes CDR1 KGHSH and CDR2 LQKENI. Here the CDR3 reads CASSHIGTGEGALHF. CDR3 sequence (DNA): TGTGCCAGCTCACATATCGGGACAGGCGAAGGGGCCCTCCACTTT.

The genes are TRBV24-1 and TRBJ2-5; 14 bases align to TRBD2. The CDR3 has 13 amino acids. Germline CDR1 and CDR2: KGHDR and SFDVKD. V lost 12 bases and J lost 5; bases outside the gene matches: 4. The CDR3 DNA is TGTGCCGTGGGACTAGCGGGAGTTGAGACCCAGTACTTC. Protein sequence: CAVGLAGVETQYF.

This sequence joins TRBV5-4 and TRBJ1-1, with D unresolved. Per the germline V gene, CDR1 is SGHNT and CDR2 is YYREEE (reference sequence). The CDR3 extends over 16 amino acids. V was shortened by 0 bases and J by 3 bases, with 15 bases between the two germline ends. The CDR3 sequence is CASSLVPWLADTEAFF. The CDR3 nucleotides are TGTGCCAGCAGCTTGGTTCCGTGGTTAGCGGACACTGAAGCTTTCTTT.

The rearrangement links TRBV7-9 to TRBJ2-3; 9 nucleotides match TRBD2. Germline values: CDR1 SEHNR, CDR2 FQNEAQ (reference sequence). V lost 5 bases to trimming and J lost 3 bases; unmatched junction nucleotides: 9. This CDR3 region has 16 residues. CDR3 sequence (DNA): TGTGCCAGCAGCCCCCCCAGTAGCGGGAGAACAGATACGCAGTATTTT. Translated: CASSPPSSGRTDTQYF. Full variable domain (outside the CDR3, taken from reference TRBV7-9 and TRBJ2-3): DTGVSQNPRHKITKRGQNVTFRCDPISEHNRLYWYRQTLGQGPEFLTYFQNEAQLEKSRLLSDRFSAERPKGSFSTLEIQRTEQGDSAMYLCASSPPSSGRTDTQYFGPGTRLTVL.

In this sample, this clone turned up a few times. V gene TRBV11-2 combines with J gene TRBJ2-7; 8 bases align to TRBD1. This CDR3 has 14 amino acids. Germline CDR1 reads SGHAT; CDR2 reads FQNNGV. With 5 bases clipped from V and 2 bases from J, the junction kept 5 bases outside the gene matches. The CDR3 loop reads CASSGGQGTYEQYF. CDR3 nucleotides: TGTGCCAGCAGCGGTGGACAGGGAACCTACGAGCAGTACTTC. Looking up the rest from reference TRBV11-2 and TRBJ2-7 gives the full variable domain: EAGVAQSPRYKIIEKRQSVAFWCNPISGHATLYWYQQILGQGPKLLIQFQNNGVVDDSQLPKDRFSAERLKGVDSTLKIQPAKLEDSAVYLCASSGGQGTYEQYFGPGTRLTVT.

V and J are TRBV5-8 and TRBJ2-5; possible D gene TRBD2, 8 bases. Trimming removed 4 bases from V and 4 bases from J, with 17 bases in between. CDR1 and CDR2 (germline): SGHTS, YDEGEE. This CDR3 is 15 amino acids long. The CDR3 nucleotides read TGTGCCAGCAGCAAAAGCGGGAGACAGGGAGAGACCCAGTACTTC. It yields the protein CASSKSGRQGETQYF.